These 14 T cell receptor beta chains were all obtained from the same sample, sequenced in a study of patients and donors after allogeneic stem cell transplantation. One entry per CDR3 protein, called by TCRdb with MiXCR from the RT-PCR reads. The table has roughly 230,000 distinct CDR3 sequences, 11% to 15% seen once. The source material was blood, either unsorted or a sorted T cell fraction (not recorded which). These receptors originate from a human donor who was either an allogeneic HSCT recipient or a stem cell or donor lymphocyte infusion donor (not recorded which). It is not recorded whose cells these are; they may come from a transplant donor.

The chain recombines TRBV21-1 with TRBJ1-3; the table's D gene call, TRBD1, was not cross checked with the DNA. TRBV21-1 is labeled a pseudogene. The CDR3 extends over 17 amino acids. CDR3 DNA: TGTGCCAGCAGCAAAGAGGGACAGGGTAACCCTGGAAACACCATATATTTT. It encodes CASSKEGQGNPGNTIYF.

The sample holds many counts of this clonotype. J is TRBJ1-1 and V is TRBV30; the match to TRBD1 covers 9 bases. CDR3 length: 13 amino acids. Trimming took 8 bases from V and 4 from J; bases not matched to a gene: 8. The germline V gene encodes CDR1 GTSNPN and CDR2 SVGIG (reference sequence). The CDR3 sequence is CAGGTGRGTEAFF. The DNA of the CDR3 is TGTGCCGGGGGGACAGGGAGGGGCACTGAAGCTTTCTTT.

This clonotype turned up a few times. This rearrangement joins TRBV12-3 or TRBV12-4 to TRBJ2-2; D gene ambiguous. The CDR3 sequence is 16 residues long. The ends were cut back, 3 bases at V and 1 base at J, with 12 bases in the middle. CDR3 DNA sequence: TGTGCCAGCAGTTTTCCCCAGGCTGTGAACACCGGGGAGCTGTTTTTT. Residues: CASSFPQAVNTGELFF.

This clonotype showed up many times. The chain employs TRBV7-2 and TRBJ1-2; weak D call: TRBD1 (5 bases). Between the trimmed V and J ends, which lost 4 bases and 7 bases, there was a span of 10 bases. The length of the CDR3 is 12 residues. CDR1 is SGHTA and CDR2 is FQGNSA in the germline V gene. In DNA form, the CDR3 reads TGTGCCAGCAGCTCAGGGTTGGGTGGCTACACCTTC. Translated: CASSSGLGGYTF.

The V gene is TRBV19, the J gene TRBJ2-7; 9 bases fit TRBD1. Germline values: CDR1 LNHDA, CDR2 SQIVND (reference sequence). CDR3 length equals 14 residues. The J segment lost 4 bases and the V segment lost 6 bases, leaving 7 bases of the junction unmatched. The CDR3 loop reads CASRLRTGVYEQYF. CDR3 in DNA: TGTGCCAGTAGGCTGCGGACAGGGGTGTACGAGCAGTACTTC.

V and J are TRBV5-1 and TRBJ2-3, with D perhaps matching TRBD1 (6 bases). This CDR3 has 15 amino acids. Germline CDR1 reads SGHRS; CDR2 reads YFSETQ. V lost 4 bases and J lost 3, with 15 bases in between. Here the CDR3 DNA reads TGCGCCAGCAGCGAATCGGGACATAGAACAGATACGCAGTATTTT. Translation gives CASSESGHRTDTQYF. Full variable domain (remainder filled in from reference TRBV5-1 and TRBJ2-3): KAGVTQTPRYLIKTRGQQVTLSCSPISGHRSVSWYQQTPGQGLQFLFEYFSETQRNKGNFPGRFSGRQFSNSRSEMNVSTLELGDSALYLCASSESGHRTDTQYFGPGTRLTVL.

The rearrangement links TRBV29-1 to TRBJ2-3; TRBD2 matches 10 bases. The V gene's germline CDR1 is SQVTM and CDR2 ANQGSEA. The CDR3 length is 14 residues. The J segment lost 0 bases and the V segment lost 6 bases, leaving 3 bases of the junction unmatched. The CDR3 DNA reads as TGCAGCGTAACGGGACTAGCGAGCACAGATACGCAGTATTTT. Amino acid sequence: CSVTGLASTDTQYF.

This clonotype has a count of ten or more. The chain carries TRBV5-1 and TRBJ2-1, with no clear D. Germline V gene sequence: CDR1 SGHRS, CDR2 YFSETQ. The CDR3 sequence is 14 residues long. Trimming removed 5 bases from V and 3 bases from J, with 12 bases in between. The CDR3 nucleotides read TGCGCCAGCAGTGAGGACGGATACTACAATGAGCAGTTCTTC. This translates into CASSEDGYYNEQFF.

This clonotype was seen a few times. The junction does not match germline at one end; this may be a read error. This chain uses TRBV9 with TRBJ2-7, with TRBD2 matching over 9 bases. The CDR3 is 14 residues long. Germline CDR1 and CDR2: SGDLS and YYNGEE. CDR3 in DNA: TGTGCCAGCAGCGTAGGTCCTAGCGGGGACAGATTGGGGTTC. Residues: CASSVGPSGDRLGF.

This clonotype was detected many times. This chain uses TRBV5-1 with TRBJ2-7, with unresolved D. The length of the CDR3 is 14 residues. The germline gives CDR1 SGHRS, CDR2 YFSETQ. V was shortened by 0 bases and J by 6 bases, with 13 bases between the two germline ends. CDR3 sequence reads: CASSLVIGDLEQYF. The CDR3 DNA sequence: TGCGCCAGCAGCTTGGTGATCGGCGACCTCGAGCAGTACTTC.

About this clonotype: A read error may be the cause here, since a much bigger clone is one base away. This rearrangement joins TRBV7-2 to TRBJ2-5; D gene uncertain. Germline V gene data show CDR1 as SGHTA and CDR2 as FQGNSA. The V end lost 2 bases, the J end lost 3 bases, and 4 bases lay between the germline ends. The CDR3 totals 12 residues. The CDR3 DNA sequence: TGTGCCAGCAGCTTACCGGAAGAGACCCAGTACTTC. It translates to CASSLPEETQYF.

V usage is TRBV30 and J usage is TRBJ1-6, with D hard to call. The CDR3 contains 13 residues. V was cut by 2 bases and J by 14 bases, with 16 bases left in between. Looked up from germline, CDR1 is GTSNPN and CDR2 is SVGIG (reference sequence). The CDR3 bases are TGTGCCTGGAGTCCTTCCCAGAGTTGGACCCTCCACTTT. Encoded protein: CAWSPSQSWTLHF.

This clonotype was counted between two and nine times. The V and J genes are TRBV21-1 and TRBJ1-1. TRBV21-1 is a known pseudogene. The CDR3 sequence is 10 residues long. The CDR3 DNA reads TGTGCCAGCAGCCCCACTGAAGCTTTCTTT. Protein product: CASSPTEAFF.

This chain joins TRBV7-9 and TRBJ1-1; D gene uncertain. CDR1 is SEHNR, CDR2 FQNEAQ, per germline (reference sequence). The CDR3 loop spans 15 amino acids. V lost 7 bases to trimming and J lost 1 base, with 16 bases between them. CDR3 in amino acids: CASNFPVEANTEAFF. DNA for the CDR3: TGTGCCAGCAACTTCCCCGTGGAGGCGAACACTGAAGCTTTCTTT.